The clone carrying this TCR beta chain was seen many times. What it recognizes is unknown. TCRdb analysed the multiplex PCR reads with MiXCR anew, one entry per CDR3 protein. Among 50,000 to 55,000 distinct CDR3 sequences listed, around 45% were seen once. Trimming removed 5 bases at V and 4 bases at J, with 14 bases between. The germline V gene encodes CDR1 SGHVS and CDR2 FQNEAQ. This CDR3 is 14 amino acids long. The record originates from a study of breast tumors, draining lymph nodes, adjacent tissues. Study-wide results and limits: Data only fit, rather than demonstrated, lymph node origin of most tumor T cells. Data fit most tumor T cells coming from lymph node, expanding in tumor. Tumor and nontumor repertoires were significantly more similar in luminal-like than in basal-like breast cancer.

Sequenced sample: breast tumor tissue. The TCR originated in a female donor with breast cancer. Some clones in this sample may be carry-over from other donors' samples. This chain links TRBV7-8 with TRBJ1-2; D not resolved. This chain's CDR3 is CASSPLNLGYGYTF. The CDR3 DNA reads as TGTGCCAGCAGCCCCCTTAATTTGGGCTATGGCTACACCTTC.